Below are 25 T cell receptor beta chains sequenced from a single sample in a study of T cell responses to AZD1222 COVID-19 vaccine. Sequencing was performed with immunoSEQ multiplex PCR; in TCRdb, only in-frame clones are kept and a portion is missing. This sample has 90,000 to 150,000 clones; 88% occur once, and the top ten carry about 2.4%. The sample in question was peripheral blood, obtained on day 0 of AZD1222 vaccination. The receptors derive from an adult in good health.

This chain uses TRBV27 with TRBJ1-2; 8 bases align to TRBD1. CDR3 size: 16 residues. Per germline, CDR1 MNHEY and CDR2 SMNVEV (reference sequence). V lost 2 bases to trimming and J lost 8 bases; unmatched junction nucleotides: 13. The CDR3 region is CASSLTSDRAPLGYTF. The DNA of the CDR3 is TGTGCCAGCAGTTTAACTTCGGACAGGGCGCCCTTGGGCTACACCTTC.

The chain combines TRBV2 with TRBJ2-3; TRBD2 matches at 12 bases. CDR1 is SNHLY, CDR2 FYNNEI, per germline. This CDR3 has 15 residues. The V and J ends lost 5 bases and 2 bases, in that order; junction bases with no gene match: 2. As DNA, the CDR3 is TGTGCCAGCAGTAGGACTAGCGGGACCACAGATACGCAGTATTTT. Its translation: CASSRTSGTTDTQYF.

In this sample, this clone turned up once. This chain connects TRBV2 to TRBJ1-5; D unresolved. With 1 base removed from V and 2 bases from J, the gap between germline ends came to 9 bases. Germline V gene lookup returns CDR1 SNHLY and CDR2 FYNNEI. CDR3 length: 15 residues. The CDR3 nucleotides are TGTGCCAGCAGTGAAGACAGATCCGGCAATCAGCCCCAGCATTTT. This gives the protein CASSEDRSGNQPQHF.

The gene calls are TRBV19 and TRBJ1-6, with D unclear. V lost 7 bases to trimming and J lost 2 bases, with 6 bases between them. Germline assignment: CDR1 LNHDA and CDR2 SQIVND (reference sequence). The CDR3 totals 13 residues. DNA of the CDR3: TGTGCCAGTACCCAGACCTATAATTCACCCCTCCACTTT. Amino acid sequence: CASTQTYNSPLHF.

In regard to this clone: Other DNA sequences in the same sample also yield this CDR3. The DNA for the CDR3 is TGTGCCAGCAGCCGGGAGGGATACGAGCAGTACTTC. Translating it yields CASSREGYEQYF. The gene calls are TRBV3-1 (or the pseudogene TRBV3-2) and TRBJ2-7; 7 bases match TRBD2. The V gene's germline CDR1 is LGHDT and CDR2 YNNKEL (reference sequence). After removal of 4 bases from V and 4 bases from J, the junction contained 1 base not matched to a gene. This CDR3 has 12 residues.

The V call is TRBV3-1 (or the pseudogene TRBV3-2), the J call TRBJ1-1; a possible D gene is TRBD1 (5 bases). Trimming took off 0 bases at V and 4 bases at J, with 18 bases between the two ends. CDR1 is LGHDT, CDR2 YNNKEL, per germline (reference sequence). The CDR3 spans 17 residues. Here the CDR3 DNA reads TGTGCCAGCAGCCAAGATCGTTTGGCAGGGCAGACCACTGAAGCTTTCTTT. Amino acid sequence: CASSQDRLAGQTTEAFF.

This chain links TRBV19 with TRBJ2-3, with TRBD2 as a possible D gene (5 bases). V lost 7 bases to trimming and J lost 1 base, with 12 bases between them. The CDR3 is 14 amino acids. Germline V gives CDR1 LNHDA, CDR2 SQIVND (reference sequence). The CDR3 nucleotides are TGTGCCAGTAAACGGGGTAGGGGCACAGATACGCAGTATTTT. Its translation: CASKRGRGTDTQYF. Full variable domain (rest looked up from reference TRBV19 and TRBJ2-3): DGGITQSPKYLFRKEGQNVTLSCEQNLNHDAMYWYRQDPGQGLRLIYYSQIVNDFQKGDIAEGYSVSREKKESFPLTVTSAQKNPTAFYLCASKRGRGTDTQYFGPGTRLTVL.

In its sample, this clone was seen once. This rearrangement joins TRBV18 to TRBJ1-5; 7 bases line up with TRBD1. The junction had 1 base not matched to a gene; V was cut back by 3 bases and J by 2 bases. Germline-derived CDR1 and CDR2 are KGHSH and LQKENI. This CDR3 spans 14 amino acids. For the CDR3, the DNA is TGTGCCAGCTCACCCGGGACAGGCAATCAGCCCCAGCATTTT. Translating it yields CASSPGTGNQPQHF.

The gene calls are TRBV30 and TRBJ1-1; D possibly corresponds to TRBD1 (5 bases). V was cut by 3 bases and J by 4 bases, with 12 bases left in between. CDR3 length equals 13 residues. Looked up from germline, CDR1 is GTSNPN and CDR2 is SVGIG (reference sequence). As DNA, the CDR3 is TGTGCCTGGAGGGCTGACAGTCCCACTGAAGCTTTCTTT. Residues: CAWRADSPTEAFF. The entire variable domain, with the rest obtained from reference TRBV30 and TRBJ1-1, is as follows: SQTIHQWPATLVQPVGSPLSLECTVEGTSNPNLYWYRQAAGRGLQLLFYSVGIGQISSEVPQNLSASRPQDRQFILSSKKLLLSDSGFYLCAWRADSPTEAFFGQGTRLTVV.

V usage is TRBV28 and J usage is TRBJ1-2, with no clear D. Germline values: CDR1 MDHEN, CDR2 SYDVKM. The CDR3 has 14 residues. V dropped 7 bases and J dropped 0 bases, with 12 bases sitting between them. CDR3: CASTPAGANYGYTF. In DNA, the CDR3 is TGTGCCAGCACCCCGGCGGGTGCTAACTATGGCTACACCTTC.

The chain employs TRBV6-5 and TRBJ2-5; the match to TRBD1 covers 10 bases. Losses at the gene ends were 8 bases for V and 3 bases for J; bases not matched to a gene: 9. The V gene's germline CDR1 is MNHEY and CDR2 SVGAGI. This CDR3 has 15 amino acids. In nucleotides, the CDR3 is TGTGCCAGCGCAACACCGGGACAGGGGAAAGAGACCCAGTACTTC. Its translation: CASATPGQGKETQYF.

This sequence joins TRBV6-5 and TRBJ2-3, with TRBD2 identical over 8 bases. Per germline, CDR1 MNHEY and CDR2 SVGAGI. CDR3 size: 15 residues. V dropped 9 bases and J dropped 1; count of bases not matched to a gene: 9. The DNA for the CDR3 is TGTGCCAGACGGACCCGAGCGGGAGGCACAGATACGCAGTATTTT. This codes for CARRTRAGGTDTQYF.

This clone was picked up one time. This chain links TRBV24-1 with TRBJ2-1; D unresolved. The CDR3 extends over 12 amino acids. V was shortened by 7 bases and J by 9 bases, with 12 bases between the two germline ends. Germline V gene lookup returns CDR1 KGHDR and CDR2 SFDVKD. The chain's CDR3 is CATRADVGEQFF. The CDR3 DNA follows: TGTGCCACCAGGGCGGATGTGGGTGAGCAGTTCTTC.

V and J are TRBV28 and TRBJ2-7, with TRBD2 matching 11 bases. This CDR3 is built from 15 residues. In germline, CDR1 is MDHEN, CDR2 SYDVKM. Trimming took 2 bases from V and 5 from J; bases not matched to a gene: 5. The CDR3 here is CASSLDLAGGHEQYF. In nucleotides, the CDR3 is TGTGCCAGCAGTTTAGATCTAGCGGGAGGCCACGAGCAGTACTTC.

The J gene is TRBJ2-2, the V gene TRBV28, with 9 bases lining up with TRBD1. Trimming took 6 bases from V and 5 from J; bases not matched to a gene: 13. The CDR3 totals 17 residues. The germline V gene has CDR1 MDHEN and CDR2 SYDVKM. This CDR3 is CASSRPGTGLATGELFF. DNA for the CDR3: TGTGCCAGCAGCCGTCCCGGGACAGGGTTGGCGACCGGGGAGCTGTTTTTT.

The rearrangement links TRBV5-7 to TRBJ1-2; D not certain. TRBV5-7 qualifies as an ORF whose function is uncertain. Trimming took 4 bases from V and 5 from J, leaving 21 bases between them. The CDR3 loop spans 16 amino acids. The CDR3 is CASSRRTPQKFYGYTF. The DNA of the CDR3 is TGTGCCAGCAGCCGTAGAACCCCACAGAAATTTTATGGCTACACCTTC.

The chain is built from TRBV24-1 and TRBJ1-5; D possibly corresponds to TRBD1 (5 bases). V lost 4 bases, J lost 0 bases, and 9 bases lay in between. This CDR3 has 15 amino acids. The germline CDR1 and CDR2 sequences are KGHDR and SFDVKD. The CDR3 is CATSDPTASNQPQHF. CDR3 coding DNA: TGTGCCACCAGTGACCCGACAGCTAGCAATCAGCCCCAGCATTTT.

V is TRBV4-2 and J is TRBJ2-2; D possibly uses TRBD1 or TRBD2 (5 bases each). The germline V gene encodes CDR1 LGHNA and CDR2 YNFKEQ. V lost 1 base to trimming and J lost 1 base, with 10 bases between them. The CDR3 length is 16 residues. The CDR3 is CASSQGDGGNTGELFF. CDR3 DNA: TGTGCCAGCAGCCAAGGGGACGGTGGGAACACCGGGGAGCTGTTTTTT.

In this sample, this clone turned up a few times. V and J are TRBV27 and TRBJ1-3; tentative D call: TRBD1 (5 bases). This CDR3 spans 13 amino acids. Germline loops: CDR1 MNHEY, CDR2 SMNVEV (reference sequence). The V and J ends lost 5 bases and 4 bases respectively, with 9 bases between them. This chain's CDR3 is CASSLREGNTIYF. For the CDR3, the DNA is TGTGCCAGCAGTCTCAGGGAGGGAAACACCATATATTTT.

The genes are TRBV19 and TRBJ2-7; D is perhaps TRBD1 (5 bases). V was shortened by 0 bases and J by 3 bases, with 18 bases between the two germline ends. In germline, CDR1 is LNHDA, CDR2 SQIVND (reference sequence). CDR3 size: 17 residues. CDR3 region: CASSIEAGQGRFYEQYF. The CDR3 DNA follows: TGTGCCAGTAGTATAGAAGCTGGGCAGGGCCGGTTCTACGAGCAGTACTTC.

This clone appeared once. This chain links TRBV15 with TRBJ1-2, with TRBD1 matching 9 bases. The CDR3 length is 14 residues. Looked up from germline, CDR1 is LNHNV and CDR2 is YYDKDF (reference sequence). The ends lost 9 bases at V and 2 bases at J; junction bases unmatched: 7. CDR3 sequence: CATRDRVTNYGYTF. The DNA for the CDR3 is TGTGCCACTCGGGACAGGGTTACGAACTATGGCTACACCTTC.

The rearrangement uses TRBV19 and TRBJ1-3, with unresolved D. Germline CDR1 is LNHDA and CDR2 is SQIVND (reference sequence). The CDR3 length is 15 residues. Trimming cost V 1 base and J 0 bases, with 7 bases left between them. The CDR3 reads CASSIGRFSGNTIYF. DNA for the CDR3: TGTGCCAGTAGTATAGGGAGGTTCTCTGGAAACACCATATATTTT.

The V gene is TRBV25-1, the J gene TRBJ1-2; 10 nucleotides line up with TRBD1. CDR1 is MGHDK and CDR2 is SYGVNS in the germline V gene. The CDR3 covers 13 residues. Trimming removed 6 bases from V and 3 bases from J; junction bases left unmatched: 1. Here the CDR3 reads CASSGQGDYGYTF. As DNA, the CDR3 is TGTGCCAGCAGCGGACAGGGGGACTATGGCTACACCTTC.

V and J are TRBV29-1 and TRBJ2-7; 9 bases are a match to TRBD1. This CDR3 spans 15 amino acids. The junction had 7 bases not matched to a gene; V was cut back by 1 base and J by 3 bases. From germline, CDR1 is SQVTM and CDR2 ANQGSEA. The CDR3 coding sequence is TGCAGCGTTGAAGCCACGGGGACAGGGAACTACGAGCAGTACTTC. It yields the protein CSVEATGTGNYEQYF.

This clone appeared once. The V gene is TRBV5-1, the J gene TRBJ2-1; weak D call: TRBD2 (5 bases). Trimming shortened V by 1 base and J by 1 base, and 12 bases separated the two germline ends. Germline V gene data show CDR1 as SGHRS and CDR2 as YFSETQ. The CDR3 is 16 amino acids. CDR3 amino acids: CASSLFAGQSYNEQFF. For the CDR3, the DNA is TGCGCCAGCAGCTTGTTTGCGGGCCAGTCCTACAATGAGCAGTTCTTC. Based on the CDR3 plus reference TRBV5-1 and TRBJ2-1, the full variable domain is KAGVTQTPRYLIKTRGQQVTLSCSPISGHRSVSWYQQTPGQGLQFLFEYFSETQRNKGNFPGRFSGRQFSNSRSEMNVSTLELGDSALYLCASSLFAGQSYNEQFFGPGTRLTVL.